This entry is about one T cell receptor (beta chain). The sample originates from a study of somatic mutations in cytotoxic T cells in rheumatoid arthritis. Study at large: Flow-sorting brought some V beta antibody-stained T-cell populations to nearly 100% purity, V beta1+ cells sequenced for TCRB among them.

TCRdb's copy holds only in-frame clones and misses some; the assay was immunoSEQ multiplex PCR. The top ten clones hold over 11% of a sample with approximately 11,000 clones, around 90% of them seen once. This CDR3 spans 16 amino acids. Germline V lookup: CDR1 SGHRS, CDR2 YFSETQ. Germline trimming cut 4 bases from V and 6 bases from J; bases unmatched to any gene: 6. This chain uses TRBV5-1 with TRBJ2-1, with 14 nucleotides matching TRBD2. The sequenced sample consisted of CD8+ T cells sorted from blood. The clonotype was recovered from a woman under 30 with rheumatoid arthritis. The CDR3 sequence is CASSAGGLAGGNEQFF. The CDR3 nucleotides read TGCGCCAGCAGCGCTGGCGGACTAGCGGGAGGCAATGAGCAGTTCTTC.